Listed below are T cell receptor beta chains from one sample, sequenced in a study of PD-1 blockade in classical Hodgkin lymphoma. Using immunoSEQ multiplex PCR, the repertoire was profiled, and TCRdb retains in-frame clones only, with some absent. The repertoire holds about 46,000 clones, with about nine tenths as singletons. The sample was peripheral blood mononuclear cells (PBMCs). The origin of the receptors is a human donor with classical Hodgkin lymphoma. The CDR3 runs from the conserved cysteine through the conserved F or W. The order of the fields is J gene, V gene, CDR3 protein.

J: TRBJ2-1; V: TRBV30; CDR3: CAWRDSGRRYNEQFF
J: TRBJ2-1; V: TRBV9; CDR3: CASSDSFNYNEQFF
J: TRBJ1-1; V: TRBV5-4; CDR3: CASSSRGAVNTEAFF
J: TRBJ2-2; V: TRBV6-1; CDR3: CASSVDRQLGGELFF
J: TRBJ1-1; V: TRBV27; CDR3: CASSPSGAARGSAFF
J: TRBJ2-6; V: TRBV5-6; CDR3: CASSPTAEGNVLTF
J: TRBJ1-5; V: TRBV30; CDR3: CAWSVRGYSNQPQHF
J: TRBJ2-5; V: TRBV5-1; CDR3: CASSLASGKGSETQYF
J: TRBJ1-2; V: TRBV29-1; CDR3: CSVEDRRALRGYTF
J: TRBJ2-2; V: TRBV10-3; CDR3: CAIRGSTGELFF
J: TRBJ2-3; V: TRBV27; CDR3: CASSPGLAGDTDTQYF
J: TRBJ2-3; V: TRBV11-2; CDR3: CASRSSDTQYF
J: TRBJ2-1; V: TRBV6-1; CDR3: CASSERYEQFF
J: TRBJ2-1; V: TRBV11-2; CDR3: CASSLRPRGQEQFF
J: TRBJ2-1; V: TRBV7-9; CDR3: CASSYQTSDRLNNEQFF
J: TRBJ2-1; V: TRBV7-6; CDR3: CASSLTQSGISYNEQFF
J: TRBJ1-3; V: TRBV7-2; CDR3: CASSSTANTIYF
J: TRBJ1-4; V: TRBV5-1; CDR3: CASSLGLSDNEKLFF
J: TRBJ2-1; V: TRBV5-6; CDR3: CASSAGTGVEQFF
J: TRBJ1-2; V: TRBV19; CDR3: CASTGTSPGGGYTF
J: TRBJ2-7; V: TRBV21-1; CDR3: CASSNTTSGRWNTYEQYF
J: TRBJ2-1; V: TRBV7-9; CDR3: CASSRGELGEQFF
J: TRBJ2-3; V: TRBV7-9; CDR3: CASSSPSGTTDTQYF
J: TRBJ2-1; V: TRBV5-1; CDR3: CASGSQGDGEQFF
J: TRBJ1-2; V: TRBV28; CDR3: CASSFRGRYGYTF
J: TRBJ1-1; V: TRBV11-3; CDR3: CASSLNSGVGTEAFF
J: TRBJ1-5; V: TRBV28; CDR3: CASSLYRQPQHF
J: TRBJ1-4; V: TRBV25-1; CDR3: CASSGLNEKLFF
J: TRBJ1-4; V: TRBV2; CDR3: CASSPDGGSLKLFF
J: TRBJ2-7; V: TRBV2; CDR3: CASSRVGWEQYF
J: TRBJ2-1; V: TRBV28; CDR3: CASSSLRGEVRYEQFF
J: TRBJ2-1; V: TRBV10-1; CDR3: CASSELGISEQFF
J: TRBJ2-5; V: TRBV7-9; CDR3: CASSPTSGRETQYF